This T cell receptor (beta chain) was sequenced for a study of T-cell reconstitution after alpha-beta-depleted transplantation in children. The germline gives CDR1 DFQATT, CDR2 SNEGSKA (reference sequence). Between the trimmed V and J ends, which lost 3 bases and 4 bases, there was a span of 7 bases. This CDR3 has 11 amino acids. General study findings and limits: Several hundred expanded graft clones reportedly gave rise to the alpha-beta T cells present about two months after transplant. After one year, T-cell counts and TCRbeta diversity mostly came from new T cells.

Worth noting for this clonotype: The antigen remains unidentified.

This sample's TCRbeta library carried unique molecular identifier barcodes. TCRdb reprocessed the PCR reads via MiXCR and lists one record per CDR3 protein. The table records 700,000 to 950,000 distinct CDR3 sequences, around 17% of them present only once. Source: PBMCs, mostly from graft donor cells, taken 360 days after TCRalphabeta/CD19-depleted stem cell transplant. The rearrangement joins TRBV20-1 to TRBJ2-7, with TRBD2 as a possible D gene (5 bases). This TCR was sampled from a male patient under 18 who had a stem cell transplant for acute lymphoblastic leukemia, so the T cells may come from the graft donor. The CDR3 loop is CSASWEYEQYF. The CDR3, as DNA: TGCAGTGCTAGTTGGGAGTACGAGCAGTACTTC.